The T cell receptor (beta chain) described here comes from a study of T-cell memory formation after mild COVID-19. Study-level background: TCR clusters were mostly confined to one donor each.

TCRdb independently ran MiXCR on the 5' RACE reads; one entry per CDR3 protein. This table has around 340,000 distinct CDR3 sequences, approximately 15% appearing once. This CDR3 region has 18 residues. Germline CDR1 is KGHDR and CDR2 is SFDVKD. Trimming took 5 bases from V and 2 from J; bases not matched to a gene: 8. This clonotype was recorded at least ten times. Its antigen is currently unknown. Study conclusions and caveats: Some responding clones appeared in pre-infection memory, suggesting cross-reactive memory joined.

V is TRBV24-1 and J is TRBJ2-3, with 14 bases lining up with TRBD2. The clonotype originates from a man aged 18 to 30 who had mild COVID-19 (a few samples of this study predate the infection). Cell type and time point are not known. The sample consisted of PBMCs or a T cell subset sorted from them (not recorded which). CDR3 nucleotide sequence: TGTGCCACCAGTGCAGGACTAGCGGGGGGCTCCTACACAGATACGCAGTATTTT. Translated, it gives CATSAGLAGGSYTDTQYF.